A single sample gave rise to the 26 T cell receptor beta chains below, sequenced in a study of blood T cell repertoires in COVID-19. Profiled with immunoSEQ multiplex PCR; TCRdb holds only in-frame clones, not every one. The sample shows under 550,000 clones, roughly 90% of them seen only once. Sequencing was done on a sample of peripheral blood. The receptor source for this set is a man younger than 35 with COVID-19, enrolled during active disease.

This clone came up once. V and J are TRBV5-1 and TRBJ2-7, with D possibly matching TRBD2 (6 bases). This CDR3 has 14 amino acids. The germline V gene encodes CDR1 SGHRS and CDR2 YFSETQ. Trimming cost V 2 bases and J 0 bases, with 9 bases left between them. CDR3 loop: CASSLPGVSYEQYF. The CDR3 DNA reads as TGCGCCAGCAGCTTACCGGGGGTCTCCTACGAGCAGTACTTC.

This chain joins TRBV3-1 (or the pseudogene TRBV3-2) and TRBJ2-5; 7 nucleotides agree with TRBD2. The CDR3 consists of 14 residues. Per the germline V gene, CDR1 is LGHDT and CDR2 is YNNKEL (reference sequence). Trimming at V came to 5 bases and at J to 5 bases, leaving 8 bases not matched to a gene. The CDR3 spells CASSKSGTGETQYF. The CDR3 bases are TGTGCCAGCAGCAAGAGCGGGACCGGTGAGACCCAGTACTTC.

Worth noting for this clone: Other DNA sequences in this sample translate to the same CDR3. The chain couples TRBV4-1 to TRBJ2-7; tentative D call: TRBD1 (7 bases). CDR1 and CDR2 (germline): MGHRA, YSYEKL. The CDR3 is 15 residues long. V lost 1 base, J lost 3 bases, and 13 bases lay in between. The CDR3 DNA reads TGCGCCAGCAGCCAAGTGGCGGGACAGAGCTACGAGCAGTACTTC. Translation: CASSQVAGQSYEQYF.

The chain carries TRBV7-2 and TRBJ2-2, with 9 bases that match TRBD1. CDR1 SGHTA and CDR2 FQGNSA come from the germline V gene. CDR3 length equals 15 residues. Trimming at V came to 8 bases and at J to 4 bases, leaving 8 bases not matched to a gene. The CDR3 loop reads CASARDRVATGELFF. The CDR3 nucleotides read TGTGCCAGCGCCCGGGACAGGGTTGCCACCGGGGAGCTGTTTTTT.

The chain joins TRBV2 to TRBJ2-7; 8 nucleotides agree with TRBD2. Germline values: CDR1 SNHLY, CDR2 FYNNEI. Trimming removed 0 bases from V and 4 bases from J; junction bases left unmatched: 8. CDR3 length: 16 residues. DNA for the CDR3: TGTGCCAGCAGTGAAGCGCTGGGCGGCGGGGGGTACGAGCAGTACTTC. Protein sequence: CASSEALGGGGYEQYF.

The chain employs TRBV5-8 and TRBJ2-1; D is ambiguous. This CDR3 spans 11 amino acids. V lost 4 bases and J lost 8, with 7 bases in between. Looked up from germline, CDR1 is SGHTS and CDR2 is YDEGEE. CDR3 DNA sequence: TGTGCCAGCAGCCCTATGTATGAGCAGTTCTTC. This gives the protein CASSPMYEQFF.

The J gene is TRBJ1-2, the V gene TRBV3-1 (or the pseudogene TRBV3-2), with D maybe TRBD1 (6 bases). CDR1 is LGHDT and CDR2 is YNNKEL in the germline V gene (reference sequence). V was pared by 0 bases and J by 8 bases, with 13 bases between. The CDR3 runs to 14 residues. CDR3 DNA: TGTGCCAGCAGCCAAGATGTCAGGGGTGGCGGCTACACCTTC. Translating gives CASSQDVRGGGYTF.

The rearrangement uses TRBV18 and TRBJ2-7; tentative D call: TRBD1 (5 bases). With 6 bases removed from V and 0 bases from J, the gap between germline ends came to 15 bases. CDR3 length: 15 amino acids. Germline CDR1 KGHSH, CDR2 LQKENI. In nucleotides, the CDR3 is TGTGCCAGCTCCCCCACGGCGGACACCTCCTACGAGCAGTACTTC. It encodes CASSPTADTSYEQYF. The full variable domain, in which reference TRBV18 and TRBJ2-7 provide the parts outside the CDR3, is NAGVMQNPRHLVRRRGQEARLRCSPMKGHSHVYWYRQLPEEGLKFMVYLQKENIIDESGMPKERFSAEFPKEGPSILRIQQVVRGDSAAYFCASSPTADTSYEQYFGPGTRLTVT.

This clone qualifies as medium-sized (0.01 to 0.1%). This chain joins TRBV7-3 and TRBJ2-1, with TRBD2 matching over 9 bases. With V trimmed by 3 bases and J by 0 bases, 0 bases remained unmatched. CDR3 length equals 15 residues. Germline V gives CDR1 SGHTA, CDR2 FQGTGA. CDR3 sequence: CASSFSGSSYNEQFF. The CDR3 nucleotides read TGTGCCAGCAGCTTTAGCGGGAGCTCCTACAATGAGCAGTTCTTC.

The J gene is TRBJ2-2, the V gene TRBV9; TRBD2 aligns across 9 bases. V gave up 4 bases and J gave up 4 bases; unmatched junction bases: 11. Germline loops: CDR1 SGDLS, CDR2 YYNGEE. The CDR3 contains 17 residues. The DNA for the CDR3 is TGTGCCAGCAGCCGCCGCCTAGCGGGATATGGCACCGGGGAGCTGTTTTTT. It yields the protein CASSRRLAGYGTGELFF.

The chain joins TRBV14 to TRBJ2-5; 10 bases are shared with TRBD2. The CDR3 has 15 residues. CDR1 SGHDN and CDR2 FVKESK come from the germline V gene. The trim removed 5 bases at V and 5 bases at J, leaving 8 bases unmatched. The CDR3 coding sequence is TGTGCCAGCAGCATAGGACTAGCGGAGGTGGAGACCCAGTACTTC. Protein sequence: CASSIGLAEVETQYF.

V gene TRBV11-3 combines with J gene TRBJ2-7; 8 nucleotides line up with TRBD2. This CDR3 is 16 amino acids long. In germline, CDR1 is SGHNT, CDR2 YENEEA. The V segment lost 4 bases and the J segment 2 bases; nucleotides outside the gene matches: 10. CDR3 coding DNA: TGTGCCAGCAGCTCTCCGGGGGGGCCTAGGCCCTACGAGCAGTACTTC. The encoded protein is CASSSPGGPRPYEQYF.

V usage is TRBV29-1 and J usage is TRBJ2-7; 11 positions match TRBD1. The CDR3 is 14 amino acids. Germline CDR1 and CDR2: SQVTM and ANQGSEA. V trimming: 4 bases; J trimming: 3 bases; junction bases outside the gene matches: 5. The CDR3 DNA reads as TGCAGCGTTGTTGGAGGGACAGGGGGCTACGAGCAGTACTTC. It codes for CSVVGGTGGYEQYF.

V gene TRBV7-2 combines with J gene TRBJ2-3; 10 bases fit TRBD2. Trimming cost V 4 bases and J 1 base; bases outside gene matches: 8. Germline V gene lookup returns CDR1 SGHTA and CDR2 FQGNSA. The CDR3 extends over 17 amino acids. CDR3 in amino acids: CASSSLSGRGGTDTQYF. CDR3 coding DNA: TGTGCCAGCAGCTCCCTAAGCGGGAGGGGTGGCACAGATACGCAGTATTTT.

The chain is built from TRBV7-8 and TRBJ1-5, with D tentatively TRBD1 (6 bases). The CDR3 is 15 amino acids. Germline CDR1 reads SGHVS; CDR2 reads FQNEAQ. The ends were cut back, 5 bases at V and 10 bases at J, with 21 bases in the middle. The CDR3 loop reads CASSPAGTSDGPQHF. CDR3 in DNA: TGTGCCAGCAGCCCCGCCGGGACATCAGATGGACCCCAGCATTTT.

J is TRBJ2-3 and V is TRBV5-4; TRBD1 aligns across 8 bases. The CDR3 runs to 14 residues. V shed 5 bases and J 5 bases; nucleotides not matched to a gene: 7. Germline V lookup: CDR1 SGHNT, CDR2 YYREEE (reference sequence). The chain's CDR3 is CASSGQGEGDTQYF. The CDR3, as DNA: TGTGCCAGCAGTGGACAGGGTGAAGGAGATACGCAGTATTTT.

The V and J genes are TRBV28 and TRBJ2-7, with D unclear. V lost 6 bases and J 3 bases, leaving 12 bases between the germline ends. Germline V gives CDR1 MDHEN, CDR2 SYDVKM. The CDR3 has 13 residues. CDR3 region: CASRGPTDYEQYF. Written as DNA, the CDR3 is TGTGCCAGCAGAGGCCCGACTGACTACGAGCAGTACTTC.

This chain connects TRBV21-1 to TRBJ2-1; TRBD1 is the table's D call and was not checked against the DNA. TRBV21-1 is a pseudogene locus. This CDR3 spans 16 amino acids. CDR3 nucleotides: TGTGCCAGCAGCAAAGCGCAACAGGGTCGTTGGAATGAGCAGTTCTTC. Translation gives CASSKAQQGRWNEQFF.

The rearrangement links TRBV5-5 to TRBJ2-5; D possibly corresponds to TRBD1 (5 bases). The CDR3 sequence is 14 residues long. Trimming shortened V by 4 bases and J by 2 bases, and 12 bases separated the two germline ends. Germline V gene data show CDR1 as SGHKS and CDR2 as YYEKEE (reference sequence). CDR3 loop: CASSPDTRQETQYF. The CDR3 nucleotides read TGTGCCAGCAGCCCGGACACACGACAAGAGACCCAGTACTTC.

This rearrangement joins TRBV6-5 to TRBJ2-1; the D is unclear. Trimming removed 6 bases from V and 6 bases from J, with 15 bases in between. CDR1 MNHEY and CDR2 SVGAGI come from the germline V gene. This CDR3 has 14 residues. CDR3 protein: CASRSYLGRNEQFF. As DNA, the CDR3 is TGTGCCAGCAGGTCCTACCTTGGGCGCAATGAGCAGTTCTTC.

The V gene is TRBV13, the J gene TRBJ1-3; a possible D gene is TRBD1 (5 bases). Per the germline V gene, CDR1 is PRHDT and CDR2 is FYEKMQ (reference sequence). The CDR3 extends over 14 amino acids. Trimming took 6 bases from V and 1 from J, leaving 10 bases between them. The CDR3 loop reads CASREGVSGNTIYF. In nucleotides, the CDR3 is TGTGCCAGCAGAGAAGGGGTTTCTGGAAACACCATATATTTT.

Here the CDR3 reads CASSVLAREETQYF. In DNA, the CDR3 is TGTGCCAGCAGCGTACTAGCGAGGGAAGAGACCCAGTACTTC. The chain uses TRBV11-1 and TRBJ2-5; 7 bases are shared with TRBD2. V lost 5 bases and J lost 3; bases outside the gene matches: 6. This CDR3 region has 14 residues. Germline lookup yields CDR1 SGHAT and CDR2 FQDESV (reference sequence). The complete variable domain, with remaining parts taken from reference TRBV11-1 and TRBJ2-5, reads EAEVAQSPRYKITEKSQAVAFWCDPISGHATLYWYRQILGQGPELLVQFQDESVVDDSQLPKDRFSAERLKGVDSTLKIQPAELGDSAMYLCASSVLAREETQYFGPGTRLLVL.

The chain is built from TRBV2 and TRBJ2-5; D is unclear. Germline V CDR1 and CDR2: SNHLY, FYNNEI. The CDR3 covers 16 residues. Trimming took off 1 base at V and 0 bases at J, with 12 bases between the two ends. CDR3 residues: CASSEGSSPYQETQYF. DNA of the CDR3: TGTGCCAGCAGTGAAGGTTCGTCTCCTTACCAAGAGACCCAGTACTTC.

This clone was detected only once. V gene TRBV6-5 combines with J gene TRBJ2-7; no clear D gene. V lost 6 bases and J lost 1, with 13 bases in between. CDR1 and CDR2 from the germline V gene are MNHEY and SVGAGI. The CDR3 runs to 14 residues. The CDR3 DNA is TGTGCCAGCAGACCTGATCAGGTGTCCTACGAGCAGTACTTC. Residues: CASRPDQVSYEQYF.

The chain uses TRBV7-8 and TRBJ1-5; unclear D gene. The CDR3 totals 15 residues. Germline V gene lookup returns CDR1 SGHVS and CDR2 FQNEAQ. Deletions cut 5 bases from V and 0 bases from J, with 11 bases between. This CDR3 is CASSLDLSSNQPQHF. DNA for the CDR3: TGTGCCAGCAGCCTAGACTTGAGTAGCAATCAGCCCCAGCATTTT.

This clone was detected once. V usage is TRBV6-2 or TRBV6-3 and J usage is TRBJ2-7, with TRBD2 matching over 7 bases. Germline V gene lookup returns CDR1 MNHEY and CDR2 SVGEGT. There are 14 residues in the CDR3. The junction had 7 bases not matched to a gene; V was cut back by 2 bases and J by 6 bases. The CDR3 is CASSYESREGEQYF. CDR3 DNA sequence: TGTGCCAGCAGTTACGAGTCCAGGGAGGGCGAGCAGTACTTC.